What follows are 30 T cell receptor beta chains derived from one specimen sequenced in a study of control samples from healthy donors and cancer patients. The repertoire was sequenced with immunoSEQ multiplex PCR; TCRdb's copy has only in-frame clones and lacks some. The repertoire includes 15,000 to 20,000 clones, around 84% of them detected once, and around 10% sits in the top ten. The sample taken for sequencing was PBMCs. The receptor source for this set is a woman in her 70s with colorectal cancer.

This rearrangement joins TRBV9 to TRBJ1-2, with TRBD1 matching 9 bases. The CDR3 is 15 residues long. With 4 bases clipped from V and 4 bases from J, the junction kept 8 bases outside the gene matches. From germline, CDR1 is SGDLS and CDR2 YYNGEE. The CDR3 bases are TGTGCCAGCAGCACCAGGACAGGGGTTGCCTATGGCTACACCTTC. This gives the protein CASSTRTGVAYGYTF.

This chain connects TRBV10-3 to TRBJ2-6, with 10 bases matching TRBD1. The CDR3 runs to 15 residues. Per germline, CDR1 ENHRY and CDR2 SYGVKD. With V trimmed by 9 bases and J by 2 bases, 4 bases remained unmatched. The CDR3 nucleotides are TGTGCCATTCCGGGACAGGGGACTGGGGCCAACGTCCTGACTTTC. Protein sequence: CAIPGQGTGANVLTF.

This clone occurred once. The CDR3 loop is CASSNRATYEQYF. The DNA for the CDR3 is TGTGCCAGCAGCAACCGGGCTACCTACGAGCAGTACTTC. This chain connects TRBV14 to TRBJ2-7; D is undetermined. Germline V CDR1 and CDR2: SGHDN, FVKESK. Deletions cut 5 bases from V and 2 bases from J, with 10 bases between. This CDR3 region has 13 residues. The whole variable domain, filled in from reference TRBV14 and TRBJ2-7, reads EAGVTQFPSHSVIEKGQTVTLRCDPISGHDNLYWYRRVMGKEIKFLLHFVKESKQDESGMPNNRFLAERTGGTYSTLKVQPAELEDSGVYFCASSNRATYEQYFGPGTRLTVT.

The V gene is TRBV7-8, the J gene TRBJ2-3, with 11 bases aligning to TRBD2. The trim removed 4 bases at V and 1 base at J, leaving 10 bases unmatched. Per the germline V gene, CDR1 is SGHVS and CDR2 is FQNEAQ. This CDR3 comprises 18 residues. CDR3 in amino acids: CASSSGLADRWGTDTQYF. The CDR3 nucleotides are TGTGCCAGCAGCTCGGGACTAGCGGACCGGTGGGGCACAGATACGCAGTATTTT.

The rearrangement links TRBV18 to TRBJ1-2; possibly TRBD1 for D (6 bases). The CDR3 is 16 amino acids. Germline V lookup: CDR1 KGHSH, CDR2 LQKENI. V lost 3 bases and J 4 bases, leaving 18 bases between the germline ends. The CDR3: CASSPLGQGNGYGYTF. CDR3 DNA sequence: TGTGCCAGCTCACCTCTGGGTCAGGGGAACGGCTATGGCTACACCTTC.

This clone has only one observation. The J gene is TRBJ2-1, the V gene TRBV19, with TRBD2 identical over 7 bases. Trimming cost V 5 bases and J 0 bases; bases outside gene matches: 7. The CDR3 runs to 16 residues. Per the germline V gene, CDR1 is LNHDA and CDR2 is SQIVND (reference sequence). CDR3 sequence: CASSGGGTYSYNEQFF. The CDR3 nucleotides are TGTGCCAGTAGTGGGGGGGGGACTTACTCCTACAATGAGCAGTTCTTC.

This rearrangement joins TRBV19 to TRBJ2-7, with a tentative D call TRBD2 (7 bases). The CDR3 is made up of 15 amino acids. The V and J ends lost 4 bases and 1 base respectively, with 14 bases between them. Germline V lookup: CDR1 LNHDA, CDR2 SQIVND (reference sequence). The CDR3 loop reads CASSREGTRSYEQYF. The CDR3 DNA sequence: TGTGCCAGTAGTAGGGAGGGGACAAGATCCTACGAGCAGTACTTC.

The chain combines TRBV5-6 with TRBJ2-7; D possibly uses TRBD1 or TRBD2 (5 bases each). Germline V gene data show CDR1 as SGHDT and CDR2 as YYEEEE. V lost 1 base and J lost 4, with 18 bases in between. This CDR3 spans 16 amino acids. CDR3 DNA sequence: TGTGCCAGCAGCTTGAGGTATATCGGGACCGTATACGAGCAGTACTTC. Translated, it gives CASSLRYIGTVYEQYF.

This chain joins TRBV12-3 or TRBV12-4 and TRBJ1-2; D ambiguous. Trimming left V 8 bases short and J 6 bases short, with 13 bases between. CDR3 length: 12 residues. The CDR3 sequence: CASSGLGDGYTF. DNA of the CDR3: TGTGCCAGCTCAGGCCTTGGGGATGGCTACACCTTC.

The J gene is TRBJ2-7, the V gene TRBV6-2 or TRBV6-3; D might be TRBD1 (5 bases). The CDR3 length is 16 residues. CDR1 and CDR2 (germline): MNHEY, SVGEGT. V was pared by 6 bases and J by 2 bases, with 20 bases between. The CDR3 loop reads CASSQRGGLSAYEQYF. The CDR3 DNA reads as TGTGCCAGCAGCCAAAGGGGTGGGCTGTCGGCCTACGAGCAGTACTTC.

This sequence joins TRBV7-4 and TRBJ2-3; tentative D call: TRBD2 (6 bases). The V gene lost 2 bases and the J gene lost 1 base, with 19 bases spanning the gap. Germline V gene data show CDR1 as SGHVT and CDR2 as SQSDAQ. This CDR3 comprises 18 residues. In nucleotides, the CDR3 is TGTGCCAGCAGCTTAAGATGGGACTCCCTGGAGGGCACAGATACGCAGTATTTT. Its translation: CASSLRWDSLEGTDTQYF. The full variable domain, in which reference TRBV7-4 and TRBJ2-3 provide the parts outside the CDR3, is GAGVSQSPRYKVAKRGRDVALRCDSISGHVTLYWYRQTLGQGSEVLTYSQSDAQRDKSGRPSGRFSAERPERSVSTLKIQRTEQGDSAVYLCASSLRWDSLEGTDTQYFGPGTRLTVL.

CDR3 nucleotide sequence: TGTGCCAGCAGCTCACACGGGACATCGATCCAGGCCCAGCATTTT. Encoded protein: CASSSHGTSIQAQHF. The chain couples TRBV11-2 to TRBJ1-5, with a weak D call TRBD1 (6 bases). The germline V gene encodes CDR1 SGHAT and CDR2 FQNNGV. This CDR3 has 15 amino acids. V was shortened by 4 bases and J by 11 bases, with 21 bases between the two germline ends.

The V call is TRBV3-1 (or the pseudogene TRBV3-2), the J call TRBJ1-5; TRBD1 matches 8 bases. The CDR3 spans 14 residues. The V gene end was trimmed by 4 bases and the J gene end by 6 bases; junction bases not matched to a gene: 5. Germline V gene data show CDR1 as LGHDT and CDR2 as YNNKEL (reference sequence). CDR3 bases: TGTGCCAGCAGCCTTGGACAGGGAAGTCAGCCCCAGCATTTT. Encoded protein: CASSLGQGSQPQHF.

DNA of the CDR3: TGTGCCAGCAGCTTAGGTCATTTCCAACCAGGGGCGAATCAGCCCCAGCATTTT. As protein: CASSLGHFQPGANQPQHF. The rearrangement uses TRBV7-8 and TRBJ1-5; TRBD1 is a possible D gene (6 bases). There are 18 residues in the CDR3. CDR1 and CDR2 from the germline V gene are SGHVS and FQNEAQ. V shed 1 base and J shed 4 bases, with 20 bases lying between them.

J is TRBJ2-3 and V is TRBV28, with no clear D. Trimming cost V 3 bases and J 0 bases, with 10 bases left between them. The V gene's germline CDR1 is MDHEN and CDR2 SYDVKM. This CDR3 region has 15 residues. The CDR3 sequence: CASSFPASSTDTQYF. The CDR3 DNA reads as TGTGCCAGCAGTTTCCCAGCCAGTAGCACAGATACGCAGTATTTT.

J is TRBJ1-1 and V is TRBV19; unclear D gene. V was shortened by 5 bases and J by 1 base, with 14 bases between the two germline ends. The CDR3 extends over 15 amino acids. CDR1 LNHDA and CDR2 SQIVND come from the germline V gene (reference sequence). The DNA of the CDR3 is TGTGCCAGTAGTCTATACGTCCGCTCGAACACTGAAGCTTTCTTT. Residues: CASSLYVRSNTEAFF.

The chain's CDR3 is CAPEREGRSDGYTF. The CDR3 DNA sequence: TGCGCCCCCGAACGGGAAGGTCGGAGCGATGGCTACACCTTC. V usage is TRBV10-1 and J usage is TRBJ1-2; D ambiguous. Trimming cost V 11 bases and J 6 bases, with 22 bases left between them. CDR3 size: 14 residues. Germline CDR1 reads WNHNN; CDR2 reads SYGVQD (reference sequence).

This chain's CDR3 is CASSLVRGETQYF. CDR3 sequence (DNA): TGTGCCAGCAGTTTAGTCAGGGGGGAGACCCAGTACTTC. The rearrangement links TRBV12-3 or TRBV12-4 to TRBJ2-5, with TRBD1 identical over 7 bases. The CDR3 contains 13 residues. J was trimmed by 5 bases and V by 1 base; bases with no gene match: 1.

The chain links TRBV12-3 or TRBV12-4 to TRBJ2-2, with D unclear. The germline V and J ends were trimmed by 6 bases and 5 bases, with 10 bases remaining between them. CDR3 size: 13 residues. In DNA, the CDR3 is TGTGCCAGCAGCTCCGGTTGGACCGGGGAGCTGTTTTTT. Protein product: CASSSGWTGELFF.

This rearrangement joins TRBV7-2 to TRBJ2-7; no clear D. The CDR3 length is 13 residues. From germline, CDR1 is SGHTA and CDR2 FQGNSA. The V gene lost 5 bases and the J gene lost 0 bases, with 8 bases spanning the gap. CDR3: CASSPRISYEQYF. CDR3 bases: TGTGCCAGCAGCCCACGGATCTCCTACGAGCAGTACTTC.

This clone was detected once. V gene TRBV9 combines with J gene TRBJ1-6; D not certain. Germline assignment: CDR1 SGDLS and CDR2 YYNGEE. V was clipped by 4 bases and J by 10 bases, with 18 bases between them. CDR3 size: 15 residues. CDR3: CASSSQQASGSPLHF. CDR3 nucleotide sequence: TGTGCCAGCAGCTCTCAACAAGCCTCGGGGTCACCCCTCCACTTT.

J is TRBJ2-5 and V is TRBV10-3; 10 bases are shared with TRBD2. J was trimmed by 4 bases and V by 4 bases; bases with no gene match: 6. Per germline, CDR1 ENHRY and CDR2 SYGVKD. There are 15 residues in the CDR3. The CDR3 DNA is TGTGCCATCAGTGCGGCTAGCGGGAGTGTAGAGACCCAGTACTTC. Translation gives CAISAASGSVETQYF.

V usage is TRBV6-5 and J usage is TRBJ1-1; the match to TRBD1 covers 7 bases. CDR3 size: 14 residues. V was pared by 6 bases and J by 1 base, with 5 bases of the junction left unmatched. The germline gives CDR1 MNHEY, CDR2 SVGAGI. The CDR3 spells CASRLTGQNTEAFF. The CDR3 DNA sequence: TGTGCCAGCAGATTGACAGGGCAGAACACTGAAGCTTTCTTT.

The chain employs TRBV7-3 and TRBJ2-1; no clear D. V lost 2 bases and J 2 bases, leaving 13 bases between the germline ends. The CDR3 sequence is 16 residues long. CDR1 is SGHTA, CDR2 FQGTGA, per germline. CDR3 bases: TGTGCCAGCAGCTTAGGGGTGATCCCACCCTACAATGAGCAGTTCTTC. Its translation is CASSLGVIPPYNEQFF.

The V gene is TRBV5-1, the J gene TRBJ2-5; 9 bases match TRBD2. Looked up from germline, CDR1 is SGHRS and CDR2 is YFSETQ. The CDR3 runs 14 residues. J was trimmed by 5 bases and V by 3 bases; bases with no gene match: 5. This CDR3 is CASSSGSGRETQYF. CDR3 DNA sequence: TGCGCCAGCAGCTCGGGGAGCGGGAGGGAGACCCAGTACTTC.

V gene TRBV19 combines with J gene TRBJ1-6; 9 bases map to TRBD1. The trim removed 4 bases at V and 9 bases at J, leaving 7 bases unmatched. The CDR3 extends over 15 amino acids. The germline V gene encodes CDR1 LNHDA and CDR2 SQIVND (reference sequence). CDR3 loop: CASSTSGTGSSPLHF. CDR3 DNA sequence: TGTGCCAGTAGTACCTCCGGGACAGGGAGTTCACCCCTCCACTTT.

The chain employs TRBV3-1 (or the pseudogene TRBV3-2) and TRBJ2-2; TRBD2 is a possible D gene (7 bases). Per the germline V gene, CDR1 is LGHDT and CDR2 is YNNKEL (reference sequence). Trimming shortened V by 4 bases and J by 4 bases, and 10 bases separated the two germline ends. The CDR3 totals 14 residues. CDR3: CASSLAGATGELFF. The CDR3, as DNA: TGTGCCAGCAGCCTCGCGGGGGCCACCGGGGAGCTGTTTTTT.

This chain links TRBV27 with TRBJ1-2, with TRBD1 as a possible D gene (5 bases). This CDR3 comprises 14 residues. Germline CDR1 reads MNHEY; CDR2 reads SMNVEV (reference sequence). V gave up 6 bases and J gave up 3 bases, with 14 bases separating them. The CDR3: CASSPAGGYYGYTF. CDR3 coding DNA: TGTGCCAGCAGCCCCGCCGGGGGGTACTATGGCTACACCTTC.

This chain joins TRBV5-4 and TRBJ2-2, with D perhaps TRBD2 (6 bases). Germline-derived CDR1 and CDR2 are SGHNT and YYREEE (reference sequence). Between the trimmed V and J ends, which lost 4 bases and 0 bases, there was a span of 13 bases. There are 16 residues in the CDR3. The CDR3 DNA reads TGTGCCAGCAGCCAGGAGGGCGTTACGAACACCGGGGAGCTGTTTTTT. It codes for CASSQEGVTNTGELFF. The full variable domain, its missing parts supplied by reference TRBV5-4 and TRBJ2-2, is ETGVTQSPTHLIKTRGQQVTLRCSSQSGHNTVSWYQQALGQGPQFIFQYYREEENGRGNFPPRFSGLQFPNYSSELNVNALELDDSALYLCASSQEGVTNTGELFFGEGSRLTVL.

The CDR3: CASSYWVGENEQFF. CDR3 coding DNA: TGTGCCAGCAGTTACTGGGTAGGGGAGAATGAGCAGTTCTTC. The V gene is TRBV6-5, the J gene TRBJ2-1; perhaps D is TRBD1 or TRBD2 (5 bases each). Trimming took 1 base from V and 7 from J, leaving 11 bases between them. The CDR3 is 14 amino acids. The germline V gene encodes CDR1 MNHEY and CDR2 SVGAGI.